This TCR beta chain derives from a study of T cell responses to AZD1222 COVID-19 vaccine. Study-level background: Pooling was applied to second doses at about 4 or about 12 weeks.

A remark on this clone: Antigen: not known.

Clones were read by immunoSEQ multiplex PCR, and TCRdb kept only the in-frame ones, dropping some. The sample includes 130,000 to 150,000 clones, 92% of them seen just once. Overall study results and limits: The number of AZD1222 recipients seropositive at baseline was only 5 to 7. Spike-specific TCR breadth and depth were elevated following two AZD1222 doses. In all cases, repertoires were sampled only after the peak T cell response.

Per germline, CDR1 SGHDN and CDR2 FVKESK. The germline V and J ends were trimmed by 4 bases and 6 bases, with 13 bases remaining between them. The length of the CDR3 is 13 residues. The specimen comprised peripheral blood, sampled on day 0 of AZD1222 vaccination. The chain has TRBV14 and TRBJ2-7; tentatively, D is TRBD2 (5 bases). The TCR was taken from an adult in good health. The CDR3 sequence is CASSPRVFGEQYF. The CDR3 DNA reads as TGTGCCAGCAGCCCGAGGGTTTTCGGCGAGCAGTACTTC.